Each of the 19 T cell receptor beta chains below was sequenced from the same sample in a study of T cell responses to AZD1222 COVID-19 vaccine. Clones were sequenced by immunoSEQ multiplex PCR, and TCRdb holds only the in-frame ones, with some missing. The sample yields roughly 110,000 clones, roughly nine tenths seen once. The sample in question was peripheral blood, obtained on day 0 of AZD1222 vaccination. Receptors were obtained from an adult in good health.

This clone is a singleton in its sample. The chain links TRBV6-2 or TRBV6-3 to TRBJ1-1, with 7 bases fitting TRBD1. The V gene's germline CDR1 is MNHEY and CDR2 SVGEGT. V was clipped by 6 bases and J by 6 bases; unmatched bases: 13. This CDR3 has 15 amino acids. The CDR3 DNA is TGTGCCAGCAGCCAAGGGGTACAGGGGAAGTCTGAAGCTTTCTTT. It yields the protein CASSQGVQGKSEAFF.

V and J are TRBV6-2 or TRBV6-3 and TRBJ2-6; D may correspond to TRBD1 or TRBD2 (5 bases each). The ends were cut back, 0 bases at V and 0 bases at J, with 15 bases in the middle. Germline assignment: CDR1 MNHEY and CDR2 SVGEGT. The CDR3 has 19 residues. CDR3 loop: CASSYSTFGTPSGANVLTF. The CDR3 DNA follows: TGTGCCAGCAGTTACTCGACATTCGGGACGCCCTCTGGGGCCAACGTCCTGACTTTC.

The chain recombines TRBV28 with TRBJ1-5; 7 nucleotides line up with TRBD1. This CDR3 is built from 17 residues. Germline CDR1 MDHEN, CDR2 SYDVKM. The V segment lost 0 bases and the J segment 4 bases; nucleotides outside the gene matches: 9. The CDR3 loop reads CASSLWRQGRGNQPQHF. The CDR3 bases are TGTGCCAGCAGTTTATGGAGACAGGGTAGAGGGAATCAGCCCCAGCATTTT.

This chain links TRBV12-3 or TRBV12-4 with TRBJ1-2, with D hard to call. Trimming took off 2 bases at V and 14 bases at J, with 12 bases between the two ends. The CDR3 contains 11 residues. The CDR3 nucleotides read TGTGCCAGCAGTTTAAGCGGTACGAATACCTTC. Translation gives CASSLSGTNTF.

This sequence joins TRBV6-2 or TRBV6-3 and TRBJ1-1, with unresolved D. This CDR3 has 13 amino acids. The germline V gene has CDR1 MNHEY and CDR2 SVGEGT. V gave up 0 bases and J gave up 7 bases, with 9 bases separating them. CDR3 protein: CASSYSTWGEAFF. The DNA for the CDR3 is TGTGCCAGCAGTTACTCGACTTGGGGTGAAGCTTTCTTT.

The chain combines TRBV28 with TRBJ1-1; D is undetermined. This CDR3 comprises 15 residues. Trimming pared 2 bases from V and 1 base from J, leaving 11 bases between. The germline V gene encodes CDR1 MDHEN and CDR2 SYDVKM. Written as DNA, the CDR3 is TGTGCCAGCAGTTTACCCCGGCTGACGAACACTGAAGCTTTCTTT. This codes for CASSLPRLTNTEAFF.

The chain combines TRBV24-1 with TRBJ2-5, with TRBD2 matching over 7 bases. J lost 5 bases, V lost 6 bases, and 11 bases had no gene match. The germline V gene encodes CDR1 KGHDR and CDR2 SFDVKD. The CDR3 loop spans 15 amino acids. The CDR3 sequence: CATSQTSSLWETQYF. CDR3 DNA sequence: TGTGCCACCAGTCAGACTAGCTCCTTGTGGGAGACCCAGTACTTC.

The V gene is TRBV7-2, the J gene TRBJ2-1; TRBD2 matches 13 bases. The CDR3 is made up of 16 amino acids. Germline loops: CDR1 SGHTA, CDR2 FQGNSA. With 4 bases clipped from V and 6 bases from J, the junction kept 6 bases outside the gene matches. The DNA for the CDR3 is TGTGCCAGCAGCTCCTGGACTAGCGGGAGAGGCAATGAGCAGTTCTTC. This encodes CASSSWTSGRGNEQFF.

This clone appeared a few times. This rearrangement joins TRBV27 to TRBJ2-1, with 9 positions matching TRBD1. The germline CDR1 and CDR2 sequences are MNHEY and SMNVEV (reference sequence). The J segment lost 6 bases and the V segment lost 5 bases, leaving 11 bases of the junction unmatched. This CDR3 contains 16 residues. In DNA form, the CDR3 reads TGTGCCAGCAGTCCCCCCTCAGGGACAGGGTTCAATGAGCAGTTCTTC. It yields the protein CASSPPSGTGFNEQFF.

CDR3 DNA: TGTGCCAGCCCTCGGTACAGGGGGCGCGAGGGGGAGCTGTTTTTT. Translated, it gives CASPRYRGREGELFF. V and J are TRBV21-1 and TRBJ2-2; the DNA was not compared with TRBD1, the D call given in the table. TRBV21-1 is given as a pseudogene. This CDR3 has 15 residues.

The rearrangement links TRBV19 to TRBJ1-1; 8 positions match TRBD1. The germline CDR1 and CDR2 sequences are LNHDA and SQIVND (reference sequence). The CDR3 runs to 16 residues. V lost 7 bases and J lost 6; bases outside the gene matches: 16. In nucleotides, the CDR3 is TGTGCCAGTAAGGTGGGGGGACAGGCGACGTGGGCTGAAGCTTTCTTT. Residues: CASKVGGQATWAEAFF.

In DNA, the CDR3 is TGCGCCAGCAGCCAACTGGGACTAGCGGGTAACGAGCAGTACTTC. This codes for CASSQLGLAGNEQYF. This chain uses TRBV4-3 with TRBJ2-7; 12 nucleotides agree with TRBD2. The CDR3 runs 15 residues. After removal of 2 bases from V and 5 bases from J, the junction contained 4 bases not matched to a gene. CDR1 LGHNA and CDR2 YSLEER come from the germline V gene.

The chain is built from TRBV10-3 and TRBJ1-1, with TRBD1 matching 7 bases. Germline V lookup: CDR1 ENHRY, CDR2 SYGVKD. Losses at the gene ends were 0 bases for V and 8 bases for J; bases not matched to a gene: 6. There are 14 residues in the CDR3. Here the CDR3 reads CAISESRQGTEAFF. The CDR3 bases are TGTGCCATCAGTGAGTCCCGACAGGGCACAGAAGCTTTCTTT.

The rearrangement links TRBV5-8 to TRBJ2-7; no clear D. This CDR3 has 10 amino acids. Germline assignment: CDR1 SGHTS and CDR2 YDEGEE. Trimming pared 0 bases from V and 5 bases from J, leaving 0 bases between. The CDR3 spells CASSLDEQYF. CDR3 nucleotides: TGTGCCAGCAGCTTGGACGAGCAGTACTTC.

This clone was counted many times. The chain couples TRBV28 to TRBJ2-4, with 10 bases lining up with TRBD1. There are 18 residues in the CDR3. Germline assignment: CDR1 MDHEN and CDR2 SYDVKM. V lost 5 bases and J lost 8; bases outside the gene matches: 18. The CDR3 coding sequence is TGTGCCAGCAGTCAAACCGGGACAGGGGACGCGAAGGGGGACATTCAGTACTTC. This translates into CASSQTGTGDAKGDIQYF.

This clone has a single count. The chain has TRBV28 and TRBJ2-7, with D perhaps being TRBD1 or TRBD2 (5 bases each). This CDR3 contains 12 residues. The V and J ends lost 7 bases and 6 bases respectively, with 13 bases between them. Germline lookup yields CDR1 MDHEN and CDR2 SYDVKM. CDR3 residues: CASIRAGTEQYF. Here the CDR3 DNA reads TGTGCCAGCATCAGGGCCGGGACCGAGCAGTACTTC.

V usage is TRBV27 and J usage is TRBJ1-4; 11 nucleotides line up with TRBD1. Trimming cost V 2 bases and J 0 bases; bases outside gene matches: 8. CDR3 length: 19 residues. Germline values: CDR1 MNHEY, CDR2 SMNVEV (reference sequence). CDR3 coding DNA: TGTGCCAGCAGTTTAACGCGTCTGGACAGGGGGCCAACTAATGAAAAACTGTTTTTT. Translation: CASSLTRLDRGPTNEKLFF.

The V gene is TRBV7-8, the J gene TRBJ1-4; D is unclear. Germline loops: CDR1 SGHVS, CDR2 FQNEAQ. The CDR3 sequence is 12 residues long. V gave up 5 bases and J gave up 8 bases, with 9 bases separating them. CDR3 nucleotide sequence: TGTGCCAGCAGCCTACAGAGGGAAAAACTGTTTTTT. This encodes CASSLQREKLFF.

This sequence joins TRBV21-1 and TRBJ2-7; the table's D call of TRBD1 was not tested on the DNA. TRBV21-1 is an annotated pseudogene. The CDR3 contains 18 residues. CDR3 in amino acids: CASGDPRDRRIRCYEQYF. DNA for the CDR3: TGTGCCAGCGGTGATCCCCGGGACAGAAGAATCCGCTGCTACGAGCAGTACTTC.